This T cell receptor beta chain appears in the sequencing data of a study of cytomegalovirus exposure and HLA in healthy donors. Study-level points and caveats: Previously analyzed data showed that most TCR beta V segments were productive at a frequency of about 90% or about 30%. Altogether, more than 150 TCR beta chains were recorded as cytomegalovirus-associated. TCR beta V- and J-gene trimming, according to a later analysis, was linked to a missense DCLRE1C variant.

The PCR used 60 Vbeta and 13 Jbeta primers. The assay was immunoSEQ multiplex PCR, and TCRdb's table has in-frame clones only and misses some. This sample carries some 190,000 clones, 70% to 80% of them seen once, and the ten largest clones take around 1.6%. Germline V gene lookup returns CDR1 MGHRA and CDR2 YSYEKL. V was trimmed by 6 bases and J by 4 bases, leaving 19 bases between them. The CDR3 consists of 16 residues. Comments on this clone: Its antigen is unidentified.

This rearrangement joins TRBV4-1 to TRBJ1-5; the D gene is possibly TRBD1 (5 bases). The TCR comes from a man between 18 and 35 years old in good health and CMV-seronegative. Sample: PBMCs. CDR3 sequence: CASSNRGTGGNQPQHF. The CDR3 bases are TGCGCCAGCAGTAACCGGGGGACCGGCGGAAATCAGCCCCAGCATTTT.